The 15 T cell receptor beta chains below were found in one sample sequenced in a study of blood T cell repertoires in COVID-19. Method: immunoSEQ multiplex PCR; TCRdb's copy keeps in-frame clones and lacks some. The table shows 350,000 to 400,000 clones, with roughly 90% occurring only once. The specimen sequenced was PBMCs or T cells enriched from blood (not recorded which). These receptors were collected from a woman younger than 45 with acute COVID-19.

In its sample, this clone was seen a few times. The chain recombines TRBV19 with TRBJ2-2; 12 bases match TRBD2. V shed 10 bases and J 6 bases; nucleotides not matched to a gene: 3. The CDR3 has 13 residues. Germline V gives CDR1 LNHDA, CDR2 SQIVND (reference sequence). CDR3 DNA sequence: TGTGCCACCAGACTAGCGGGGGCCGGGGAGCTGTTTTTT. Translating it yields CATRLAGAGELFF.

This chain links TRBV7-2 with TRBJ2-7, with TRBD1 matching over 10 bases. Germline values: CDR1 SGHTA, CDR2 FQGNSA. The V segment lost 6 bases and the J segment 6 bases; nucleotides outside the gene matches: 11. This CDR3 is 15 amino acids long. CDR3 amino acids: CASSLRQGASGEQYF. For the CDR3, the DNA is TGTGCCAGCAGTTTACGACAGGGGGCCTCAGGCGAGCAGTACTTC.

The chain recombines TRBV2 with TRBJ1-6; TRBD1 agrees at 7 bases. The CDR3 is made up of 13 amino acids. V was pared by 8 bases and J by 8 bases, with 6 bases of the junction left unmatched. CDR1 and CDR2 (germline): SNHLY, FYNNEI. The CDR3 is CASQDRADSPLHF. The CDR3 coding sequence is TGTGCCAGCCAAGACAGGGCAGATTCACCCCTCCACTTT.

This clone was seen many times. The rearrangement joins TRBV3-1 (or the pseudogene TRBV3-2) to TRBJ1-6, with TRBD1 as a possible D gene (6 bases). The V gene lost 3 bases and the J gene lost 3 bases, with 12 bases spanning the gap. Germline assignment: CDR1 LGHDT and CDR2 YNNKEL (reference sequence). The CDR3 is made up of 16 amino acids. The CDR3: CASSHGQGSYNSPLHF. CDR3 nucleotides: TGTGCCAGCAGCCACGGCCAGGGGAGCTATAATTCACCCCTCCACTTT.

This clone was detected once. The gene calls are TRBV11-2 and TRBJ1-2, with TRBD1 matching 7 bases. The J segment lost 0 bases and the V segment lost 5 bases, leaving 9 bases of the junction unmatched. Germline assignment: CDR1 SGHAT and CDR2 FQNNGV. CDR3 size: 16 residues. DNA of the CDR3: TGTGCCAGCAGCCTGACCCGCGGGACAGCTAACTATGGCTACACCTTC. Protein: CASSLTRGTANYGYTF.

The chain has TRBV4-3 and TRBJ1-1, with 7 bases that match TRBD1. CDR1 is LGHNA and CDR2 is YSLEER in the germline V gene. The CDR3 has 17 amino acids. Unmatched junction bases numbered 14, after V lost 0 bases and J lost 7 bases. The chain's CDR3 is CASSQDPPGGTANEAFF. CDR3 nucleotide sequence: TGCGCCAGCAGCCAAGATCCCCCCGGCGGGACAGCAAATGAAGCTTTCTTT.

The rearrangement links TRBV5-6 to TRBJ1-4, with 8 bases aligning to TRBD1. Trimming removed 1 base from V and 3 bases from J; junction bases left unmatched: 8. CDR3 length: 17 residues. Germline V gene data show CDR1 as SGHDT and CDR2 as YYEEEE. CDR3 DNA: TGTGCCAGCAGCTTGTTTGCAGGGGGCCCTTCTAATGAAAAACTGTTTTTT. The encoded protein is CASSLFAGGPSNEKLFF. Using reference TRBV5-6 and TRBJ1-4 for the parts outside the CDR3, the full variable domain is DAGVTQSPTHLIKTRGQQVTLRCSPKSGHDTVSWYQQALGQGPQFIFQYYEEEERQRGNFPDRFSGHQFPNYSSELNVNALLLGDSALYLCASSLFAGGPSNEKLFFGSGTQLSVL.

This clone was counted a few times. The chain uses TRBV11-2 and TRBJ1-2; D may be TRBD1 (5 bases). This CDR3 has 14 residues. Germline V gene sequence: CDR1 SGHAT, CDR2 FQNNGV. V was cut by 6 bases and J by 5 bases, with 16 bases left in between. The CDR3 is CASSDGAGGYGYTF. The CDR3, as DNA: TGTGCCAGCAGTGACGGGGCCGGGGGATATGGCTACACCTTC.

The chain links TRBV19 to TRBJ1-3; 7 bases are a match to TRBD1. V lost 4 bases and J lost 2; bases outside the gene matches: 5. CDR1 and CDR2 (germline): LNHDA, SQIVND (reference sequence). The CDR3 loop spans 15 amino acids. The CDR3 region is CASSTTDRAGNTIYF. In nucleotides, the CDR3 is TGTGCCAGTAGTACGACCGACAGGGCTGGAAACACCATATATTTT.

This chain joins TRBV12-3 or TRBV12-4 and TRBJ2-7, with D perhaps TRBD2 (5 bases). The germline V and J ends were trimmed by 5 bases and 3 bases, with 11 bases remaining between them. The CDR3 covers 13 residues. CDR3 protein: CASSRIGIYEQYF. CDR3 DNA sequence: TGTGCCAGCAGTCGCATCGGGATCTACGAGCAGTACTTC.

The V gene is TRBV7-9, the J gene TRBJ1-6; no reliable D call. This CDR3 has 15 residues. Germline CDR1 and CDR2: SEHNR and FQNEAQ (reference sequence). The V end was cut by 5 bases, the J end by 8 bases, with 16 bases between. The CDR3 is CASSPESGLYSPLHF. The CDR3 region has the DNA TGTGCCAGCAGCCCAGAGTCGGGTCTTTATTCACCCCTCCACTTT.

The V and J genes are TRBV6-5 and TRBJ1-2; possible D gene TRBD1, 5 bases. V was pared by 3 bases and J by 3 bases, with 8 bases between. The CDR3 consists of 13 residues. Germline values: CDR1 MNHEY, CDR2 SVGAGI. As DNA, the CDR3 is TGTGCCAGCAGTTATCCAGGGTACTATGGCTACACCTTC. Amino acids: CASSYPGYYGYTF.

The CDR3 loop is CASSQEGTGNQPQHF. The CDR3 DNA follows: TGTGCCAGCAGCCAAGAAGGGACAGGCAATCAGCCCCAGCATTTT. The chain joins TRBV3-1 (or the pseudogene TRBV3-2) to TRBJ1-5, with 7 bases aligning to TRBD1. The CDR3 is 15 residues long. Trimming cost V 0 bases and J 2 bases; bases outside gene matches: 1. Looked up from germline, CDR1 is LGHDT and CDR2 is YNNKEL (reference sequence).

The V gene is TRBV12-3 or TRBV12-4, the J gene TRBJ2-1; D possibly corresponds to TRBD2 (6 bases). The CDR3 consists of 13 residues. Trimming took off 4 bases at V and 9 bases at J, with 13 bases between the two ends. CDR3 DNA: TGTGCCAGCAGTTCCATGGGGGGTTTTGAGCAGTTCTTC. It yields the protein CASSSMGGFEQFF.

The chain's CDR3 is CASTPRQGNQPQHF. The CDR3, as DNA: TGTGCCAGCACCCCCAGACAGGGGAATCAGCCCCAGCATTTT. This sequence joins TRBV6-5 and TRBJ1-5; 8 nucleotides match TRBD1. Germline assignment: CDR1 MNHEY and CDR2 SVGAGI. V trimming: 7 bases; J trimming: 4 bases; junction bases outside the gene matches: 6. This CDR3 is 14 amino acids long.